A single T cell receptor beta chain is shown here with its context. This specimen comes from a study of blood T cell repertoires in COVID-19. Germline V lookup: CDR1 MGHRA, CDR2 YSYEKL. CDR3 length equals 19 residues. The germline V and J ends were trimmed by 0 bases and 0 bases, with 17 bases remaining between them. The data were produced by immunoSEQ multiplex PCR, yet TCRdb's version contains in-frame clones alone and is incomplete. The table lists over 120,000 clones, about 75% of them singletons. This TCR derives from a woman aged 45-65 years who had recovered from COVID-19. What was sequenced was PBMCs or T cells enriched from blood (not recorded which). This sequence joins TRBV4-1 and TRBJ1-4; a weak D match, TRBD1 (6 bases). CDR3 nucleotides: TGCGCCAGCAGCCAAGATCTTGGCAGGGGTATCGCAACTAATGAAAAACTGTTTTTT. It is translated as CASSQDLGRGIATNEKLFF.